This T cell receptor beta chain is drawn from a study of blood T cell repertoires in COVID-19. Whole-study context: Whether acute or convalescent, the COVID-19 samples came from the United States, Italy and Spain.

Using immunoSEQ multiplex PCR, the repertoire was profiled, and TCRdb retains in-frame clones only, with some absent. This table holds approximately 250,000 clones, 70% to 90% found once. This clone was seen once. Sequencing was carried out using PBMCs or T cells enriched from blood (not recorded which). This TCR came from a woman in her 30s who had recovered from COVID-19.

The CDR3 nucleotides are TGTGCCAGCAGCCGGGACAGAATTAATTCACCCCTCCACTTT. It translates to CASSRDRINSPLHF. The rearrangement joins TRBV6-5 to TRBJ1-6; 7 nucleotides line up with TRBD1. The CDR3 is 14 amino acids. After removal of 6 bases from V and 6 bases from J, the junction contained 5 bases not matched to a gene. Germline V gene sequence: CDR1 MNHEY, CDR2 SVGAGI.